This TCR beta chain was profiled in a study of blood T cells in healthy people across ages. Primed by a sample-barcoded 5' primer and a J-beta primer mix, a second PCR proceeded for roughly 6 to 12 cycles. TCRdb called the 5' RACE reads again in MiXCR, with one record for every CDR3 protein. This sample yields about 1.5 million distinct CDR3 sequences, of which 40% to 45% are seen a single time; approximately 4% belongs to the top ten. The CDR3 has 13 amino acids. Between the trimmed V and J ends, which lost 6 bases and 4 bases, there was a span of 15 bases. CDR1 and CDR2 from the germline V gene are SQVTM and ANQGSEA.

The sequencing sample was made of blood. This clonotype was obtained from a young woman in good health. The chain uses TRBV29-1 and TRBJ2-5; weak D call: TRBD2 (5 bases). DNA of the CDR3: TGCAGCGTCGAGTTACGAGGGAGAGAGACCCAGTACTTC. This encodes CSVELRGRETQYF.